The rows below give T cell receptor beta chains drawn from one sample of a study of T cell responses to AZD1222 COVID-19 vaccine. Clones were read by immunoSEQ multiplex PCR, and TCRdb kept only the in-frame ones, dropping some. The sample has over 45,000 clones, about 89% seen once. The sequences come from peripheral blood, collected on day 0 of AZD1222 vaccination. The receptors were sampled from an adult in good health. Both conserved end residues are part of each CDR3. The D gene is left open where the match is weak. Rows give clone size only sometimes, using once, few, many, or a class for an expanded clone.

D gene: TRBD1
J gene: TRBJ1-2
V gene: TRBV25-1
clone size: NA
CDR3 DNA: TGTGCCAGCAGTGATAGGGGGCCGGAGTATGGCTACACCTTC
CDR3 protein: CASSDRGPEYGYTF

D gene: NA
J gene: TRBJ2-3
V gene: TRBV20-1
clone size: NA
CDR3 DNA: TGCAGTGCCAGCACAGATACGCAGTATTTT
CDR3 protein: CSASTDTQYF

D gene: TRBD1
J gene: TRBJ1-5
V gene: TRBV5-8
clone size: NA
CDR3 DNA: TGTGCCAGCAGCCGCGGGACAGCTTCGGCTCAGCCCCAGCATTTT
CDR3 protein: CASSRGTASAQPQHF

D gene: NA
J gene: TRBJ2-7
V gene: TRBV7-9
clone size: NA
CDR3 DNA: TGTGCCAGCAGCTTGGCGGGCGGAAACGAGCAGTACTTC
CDR3 protein: CASSLAGGNEQYF

D gene: NA
J gene: TRBJ1-1
V gene: TRBV4-2
clone size: NA
CDR3 DNA: TGTGCCAGCAGCCAAGAAGGGCGAACGGCTTTCTTT
CDR3 protein: CASSQEGRTAFF

D gene: TRBD1
J gene: TRBJ1-5
V gene: TRBV27
clone size: NA
CDR3 DNA: TGTGCCAGCAGCCCCCGGGACAGACCCTATCAGCCCCAGCATTTT
CDR3 protein: CASSPRDRPYQPQHF

D gene: TRBD2
J gene: TRBJ2-2
V gene: TRBV13
clone size: NA
CDR3 DNA: TGTGCCAGCAGCCTCCCGGGACTAGCGGGAGTTGGCACCGGGGAGCTGTTTTTT
CDR3 protein: CASSLPGLAGVGTGELFF

D gene: NA
J gene: TRBJ1-2
V gene: TRBV29-1
clone size: NA
CDR3 DNA: TGCAGCGTTAGCACAGGCCACTATGGCTACACCTTC
CDR3 protein: CSVSTGHYGYTF

D gene: NA
J gene: TRBJ1-2
V gene: TRBV10-3
clone size: NA
CDR3 DNA: TGTGCCATCAGTGACGACGGCGGCTATGGCTACACCTTC
CDR3 protein: CAISDDGGYGYTF

D gene: NA
J gene: TRBJ2-2
V gene: TRBV7-6
clone size: NA
CDR3 DNA: TGTGCCAGCAGCTTAGAGGGTTTCACCGGGGAGCTGTTTTTT
CDR3 protein: CASSLEGFTGELFF

D gene: TRBD1
J gene: TRBJ1-1
V gene: TRBV12-5
clone size: NA
CDR3 DNA: TGTGCTAGTGGTTTTGCGCAGGGGGCAGGGAACACTGAAGCTTTCTTT
CDR3 protein: CASGFAQGAGNTEAFF

D gene: NA
J gene: TRBJ2-7
V gene: TRBV29-1
clone size: NA
CDR3 DNA: TGCAGCGTTTACGCAGAATCCTACGAGCAGTACTTC
CDR3 protein: CSVYAESYEQYF

D gene: NA
J gene: TRBJ1-2
V gene: TRBV28
clone size: NA
CDR3 DNA: TGTGCCAGCAGCGAGGTCACAAACTATGGCTACACCTTC
CDR3 protein: CASSEVTNYGYTF

D gene: NA
J gene: TRBJ1-4
V gene: TRBV5-1
clone size: NA
CDR3 DNA: TGCGCCAGCAGCCGAGACGGACAGTTGGGTGAAAAACTGTTTTTT
CDR3 protein: CASSRDGQLGEKLFF

D gene: NA
J gene: TRBJ1-4
V gene: TRBV6-1
clone size: NA
CDR3 DNA: TGTGCCAGCAGTGAGGTCAAACAGGCGTTTAATGAAAAACTGTTTTTT
CDR3 protein: CASSEVKQAFNEKLFF

D gene: NA
J gene: TRBJ2-7
V gene: TRBV29-1
clone size: few
CDR3 DNA: TGCAGCGTTGAGGCCAACTCCTACGAGCAGTACTTC
CDR3 protein: CSVEANSYEQYF

D gene: NA
J gene: TRBJ1-1
V gene: TRBV5-5
clone size: few
CDR3 DNA: TGTGCCAGCAGCCTAAACCGTCGGGTAGAGGGCACTGAAGCTTTCTTT
CDR3 protein: CASSLNRRVEGTEAFF

D gene: TRBD2
J gene: TRBJ2-1
V gene: TRBV5-1
clone size: NA
CDR3 DNA: TGCGCCAGCAGCTTGGCCCTAGCGGGAGACAATGAGCAGTTCTTC
CDR3 protein: CASSLALAGDNEQFF

D gene: NA
J gene: TRBJ1-1
V gene: TRBV2
clone size: NA
CDR3 DNA: TGTGCCAGCAGTGAACAGGGGATTACGAACACTGAAGCTTTCTTT
CDR3 protein: CASSEQGITNTEAFF

D gene: TRBD2
J gene: TRBJ2-1
V gene: TRBV24-1
clone size: NA
CDR3 DNA: TGTGCCACCAGTGGCGAACCCGGGACTAGCGGGAGGCCGGATGAGCAGTTCTTC
CDR3 protein: CATSGEPGTSGRPDEQFF

D gene: TRBD2
J gene: TRBJ2-7
V gene: TRBV11-2
clone size: NA
CDR3 DNA: TGTGCCAGCAGCCCTTTAGCGGGAGGGGGCTACGAGCAGTACTTC
CDR3 protein: CASSPLAGGGYEQYF

D gene: NA
J gene: TRBJ1-1
V gene: TRBV11-2
clone size: few
CDR3 DNA: TGTGCCAGCAGCTTACCTCGTTCAGGGAACACTGAAGCTTTCTTT
CDR3 protein: CASSLPRSGNTEAFF

D gene: NA
J gene: TRBJ2-5
V gene: TRBV28
clone size: NA
CDR3 DNA: TGTGCCAGCAGTTTCGGGGCGTCCCAAGAGACCCAGTACTTC
CDR3 protein: CASSFGASQETQYF

D gene: TRBD1
J gene: TRBJ1-6
V gene: TRBV6-6
clone size: NA
CDR3 DNA: TGTGCCAGCAGCCGGACAGGTTATAATTCACCCCTCCACTTT
CDR3 protein: CASSRTGYNSPLHF